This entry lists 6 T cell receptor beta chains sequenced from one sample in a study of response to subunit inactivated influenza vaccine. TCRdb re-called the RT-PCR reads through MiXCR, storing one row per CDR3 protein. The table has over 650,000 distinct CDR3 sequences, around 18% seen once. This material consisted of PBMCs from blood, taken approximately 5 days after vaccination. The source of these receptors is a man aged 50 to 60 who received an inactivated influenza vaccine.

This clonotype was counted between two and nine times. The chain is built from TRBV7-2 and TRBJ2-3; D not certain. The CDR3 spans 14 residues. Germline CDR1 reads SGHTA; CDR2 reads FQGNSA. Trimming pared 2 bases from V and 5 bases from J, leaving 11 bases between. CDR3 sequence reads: CASSLMPWGDTQYF. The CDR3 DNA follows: TGTGCCAGCAGCTTAATGCCTTGGGGAGATACGCAGTATTTT.

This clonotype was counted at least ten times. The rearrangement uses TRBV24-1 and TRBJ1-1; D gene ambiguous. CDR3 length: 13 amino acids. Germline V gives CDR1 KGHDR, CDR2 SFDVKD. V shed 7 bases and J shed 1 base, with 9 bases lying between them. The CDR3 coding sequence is TGTGCCACCAGAGGCGGGAGGAACACTGAAGCTTTCTTT. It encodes CATRGGRNTEAFF.

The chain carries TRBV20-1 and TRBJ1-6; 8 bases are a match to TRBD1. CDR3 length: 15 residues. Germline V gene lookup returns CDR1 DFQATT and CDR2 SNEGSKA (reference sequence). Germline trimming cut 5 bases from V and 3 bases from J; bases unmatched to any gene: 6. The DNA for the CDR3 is TGCAGTGCTCCGAGGACAGGGATCTATAATTCACCCCTCCACTTT. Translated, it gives CSAPRTGIYNSPLHF.

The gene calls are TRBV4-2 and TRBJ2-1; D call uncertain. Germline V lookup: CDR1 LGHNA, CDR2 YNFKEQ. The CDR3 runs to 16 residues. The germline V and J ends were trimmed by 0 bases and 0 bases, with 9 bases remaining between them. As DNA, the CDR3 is TGTGCCAGCAGCCAAGAACGGATGAGCTCCTACAATGAGCAGTTCTTC. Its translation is CASSQERMSSYNEQFF.

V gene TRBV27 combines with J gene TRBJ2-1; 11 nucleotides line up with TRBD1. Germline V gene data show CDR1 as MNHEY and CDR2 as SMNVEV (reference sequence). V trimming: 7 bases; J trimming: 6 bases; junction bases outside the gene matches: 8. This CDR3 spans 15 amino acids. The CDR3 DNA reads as TGTGCCAGCACCCCAAGCGGGACAGGGGGCAATGAGCAGTTCTTC. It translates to CASTPSGTGGNEQFF.

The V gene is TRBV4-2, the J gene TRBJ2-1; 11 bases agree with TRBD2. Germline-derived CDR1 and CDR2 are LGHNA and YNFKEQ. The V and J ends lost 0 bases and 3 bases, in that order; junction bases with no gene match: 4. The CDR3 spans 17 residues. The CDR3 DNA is TGTGCCAGCAGCCAAGACCTGACTAGCGGGGTCTACAATGAGCAGTTCTTC. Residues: CASSQDLTSGVYNEQFF.